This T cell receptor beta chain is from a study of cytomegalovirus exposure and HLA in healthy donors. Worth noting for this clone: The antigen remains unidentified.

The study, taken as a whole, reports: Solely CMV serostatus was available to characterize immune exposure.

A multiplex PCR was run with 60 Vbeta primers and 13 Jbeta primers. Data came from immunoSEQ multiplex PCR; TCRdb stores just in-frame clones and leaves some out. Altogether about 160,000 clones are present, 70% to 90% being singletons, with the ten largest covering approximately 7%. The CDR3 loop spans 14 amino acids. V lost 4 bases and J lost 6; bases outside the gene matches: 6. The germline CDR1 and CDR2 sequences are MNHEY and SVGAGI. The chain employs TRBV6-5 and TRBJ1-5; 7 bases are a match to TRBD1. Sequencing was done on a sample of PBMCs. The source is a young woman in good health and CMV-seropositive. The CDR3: CASSLSQGTQPQHF. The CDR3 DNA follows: TGTGCCAGCAGTTTATCACAGGGGACTCAGCCCCAGCATTTT.